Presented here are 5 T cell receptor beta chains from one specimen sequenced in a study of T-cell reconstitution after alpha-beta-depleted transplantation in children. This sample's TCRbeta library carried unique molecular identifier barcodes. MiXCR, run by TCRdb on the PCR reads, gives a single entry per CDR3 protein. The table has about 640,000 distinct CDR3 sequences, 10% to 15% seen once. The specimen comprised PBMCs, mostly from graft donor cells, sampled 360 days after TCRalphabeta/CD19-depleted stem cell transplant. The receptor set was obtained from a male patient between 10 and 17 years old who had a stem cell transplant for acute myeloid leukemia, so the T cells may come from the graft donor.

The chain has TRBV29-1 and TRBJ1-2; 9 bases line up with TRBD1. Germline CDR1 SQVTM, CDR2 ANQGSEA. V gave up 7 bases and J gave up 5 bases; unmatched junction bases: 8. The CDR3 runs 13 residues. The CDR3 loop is CSAVTGGGYGYTF. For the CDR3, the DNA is TGCAGCGCAGTGACAGGGGGAGGTTATGGCTACACCTTC. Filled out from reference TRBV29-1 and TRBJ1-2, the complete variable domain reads SAVISQKPSRDICQRGTSLTIQCQVDSQVTMMFWYRQQPGQSLTLIATANQGSEATYESGFVIDKFPISRPNLTFSTLTVSNMSPEDSSIYLCSAVTGGGYGYTFGSGTRLTVV.

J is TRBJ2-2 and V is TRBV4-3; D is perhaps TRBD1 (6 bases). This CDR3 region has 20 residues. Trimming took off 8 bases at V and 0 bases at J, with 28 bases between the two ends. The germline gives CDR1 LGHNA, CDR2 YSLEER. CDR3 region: CASPKPSNPYRVSNTGELFF. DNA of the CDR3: TGCGCCAGCCCAAAGCCCTCAAATCCATACAGGGTTTCGAACACCGGGGAGCTGTTTTTT.

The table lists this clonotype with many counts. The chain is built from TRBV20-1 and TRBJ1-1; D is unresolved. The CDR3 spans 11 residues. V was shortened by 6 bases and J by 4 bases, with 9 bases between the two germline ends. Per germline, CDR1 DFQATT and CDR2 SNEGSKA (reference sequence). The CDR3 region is CSAKIVTEAFF. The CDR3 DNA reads TGCAGTGCAAAGATTGTCACTGAAGCTTTCTTT.

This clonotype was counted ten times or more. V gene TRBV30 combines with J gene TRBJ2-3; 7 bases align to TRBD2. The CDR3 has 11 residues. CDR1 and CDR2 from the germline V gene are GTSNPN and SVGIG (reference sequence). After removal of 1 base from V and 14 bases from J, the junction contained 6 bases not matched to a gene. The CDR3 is CAWSASGFTYF. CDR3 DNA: TGTGCCTGGAGTGCTAGCGGCTTTACGTATTTT.

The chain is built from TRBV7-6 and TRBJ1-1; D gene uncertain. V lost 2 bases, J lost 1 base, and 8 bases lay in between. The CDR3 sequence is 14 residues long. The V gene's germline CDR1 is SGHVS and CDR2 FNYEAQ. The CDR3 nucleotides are TGTGCCAGCAGCTTAACAAACCAGAACACTGAAGCTTTCTTT. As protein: CASSLTNQNTEAFF.